Shown below are 8 T cell receptor beta chains from a single sample sequenced in a study of CD4+ T cells in melanoma. Here immunoSEQ multiplex PCR was the method, and the copy in TCRdb shows in-frame clones only, minus some. The repertoire has some 150,000 clones, 85% to 95% of them found once; the top ten carry 1.5%. Every receptor here comes from a human donor with melanoma.

This clone is deemed medium-sized. The V and J genes are TRBV5-1 and TRBJ1-6; possibly TRBD1 for D (5 bases). This CDR3 is built from 14 residues. V lost 2 bases and J 8 bases, leaving 11 bases between the germline ends. Germline V CDR1 and CDR2: SGHRS, YFSETQ. CDR3 loop: CASSFSGSDSPLHF. In DNA form, the CDR3 reads TGCGCCAGCAGCTTCTCAGGGTCGGATTCACCCCTCCACTTT.

V is TRBV5-1 and J is TRBJ1-6; unclear D gene. Trimming took 0 bases from V and 5 from J, leaving 12 bases between them. The germline gives CDR1 SGHRS, CDR2 YFSETQ. This CDR3 is built from 16 residues. The CDR3 DNA reads as TGCGCCAGCAGCTTGGGCGAGAGCCAAAATAATTCACCCCTCCACTTT. Translation gives CASSLGESQNNSPLHF.

The V and J genes are TRBV2 and TRBJ1-6; TRBD1 might be the D (5 bases). CDR1 is SNHLY and CDR2 is FYNNEI in the germline V gene. V was clipped by 6 bases and J by 13 bases, with 16 bases between them. The CDR3 contains 13 residues. CDR3 amino acids: CASRRDLKSPLHF. The DNA of the CDR3 is TGTGCCAGCAGGCGGGACCTGAAATCCCCCCTCCACTTT.

The chain is built from TRBV6-5 and TRBJ1-3; D not resolved. The germline V and J ends were trimmed by 5 bases and 0 bases, with 11 bases remaining between them. CDR1 MNHEY and CDR2 SVGAGI come from the germline V gene. The CDR3 consists of 15 residues. The CDR3 nucleotides are TGTGCCAGCAGTCGGAGCCAGAGCTCTGGAAACACCATATATTTT. It translates to CASSRSQSSGNTIYF.

This clone has a single count. The gene calls are TRBV11-3 and TRBJ2-1; 12 nucleotides align to TRBD2. CDR3 length: 16 amino acids. Unmatched junction bases numbered 9, after V lost 4 bases and J lost 8 bases. Germline CDR1 reads SGHNT; CDR2 reads YENEEA. CDR3 sequence: CASSSHRLAGVHEQFF. The CDR3 region has the DNA TGTGCCAGCAGCTCGCATCGACTAGCGGGGGTACATGAGCAGTTCTTC.

The chain uses TRBV6-5 and TRBJ2-7; D not certain. V dropped 4 bases and J dropped 4 bases, with 11 bases sitting between them. CDR3 length equals 13 residues. The germline V gene has CDR1 MNHEY and CDR2 SVGAGI. This CDR3 reads CASSLTTEYEQYF. DNA of the CDR3: TGTGCCAGCAGTTTAACGACGGAGTACGAGCAGTACTTC.

This clone has just one count. J is TRBJ1-6 and V is TRBV18, with TRBD1 identical over 7 bases. Germline assignment: CDR1 KGHSH and CDR2 LQKENI. This CDR3 is built from 14 residues. J gave up 7 bases and V 6 bases, and 6 bases lay outside the gene matches. The CDR3 region is CASSRDRSNSPLHF. The CDR3 DNA follows: TGTGCCAGCTCTCGGGACAGAAGCAATTCACCCCTCCACTTT.

J is TRBJ2-7 and V is TRBV30; D is unclear. The CDR3 runs to 11 residues. Deletions cut 2 bases from V and 7 bases from J, with 9 bases between. CDR1 and CDR2 from the germline V gene are GTSNPN and SVGIG (reference sequence). CDR3 nucleotide sequence: TGTGCCTGGAGTAGAGAGAGGGAGCAGTACTTC. Translation: CAWSREREQYF.